This is a list of T cell receptor beta chains from one sample in a study of early T cells in non-severe SARS-CoV-2 infection. TCRdb re-called the 5' RACE reads through MiXCR, storing one row per CDR3 protein. The profile shows under 90,000 distinct CDR3 sequences, around 13% of them singletons. Sequencing was performed on whole blood. Receptor source: an adult who was a healthcare worker with PCR-confirmed SARS-CoV-2 infection or an uninfected control (not recorded which). The CDR3 runs from the conserved cysteine through the conserved F or W. The order of the fields is D gene, J gene, V gene, clone size, CDR3 DNA, CDR3 protein. The D gene is left open where the match is weak. Size is omitted from some rows. Given values are once, few, many or a class for expanded clones.

d_call: TRBD2
j_call: TRBJ2-1
v_call: TRBV12-3/TRBV12-4
clone_size: few
cdr3_nt: TGTGCCAGCAGTCCGGTTCGTGGACTAGCCTACAATGAGCAGTTCTTC
cdr3_aa: CASSPVRGLAYNEQFF

d_call: TRBD2
j_call: TRBJ2-1
v_call: TRBV7-2
clone_size: few
cdr3_nt: TGTGCCAGCACCCGCATGGGACTAGCGGGGGGAGGGAATGAGCAGTTCTTC
cdr3_aa: CASTRMGLAGGGNEQFF

d_call: NA
j_call: TRBJ1-6
v_call: TRBV28
clone_size: NA
cdr3_nt: TGTGCCAGCAGTTTATATCCCGTCGAAGCAGGATCACCCCTCCACTTT
cdr3_aa: CASSLYPVEAGSPLHF

d_call: NA
j_call: TRBJ2-1
v_call: TRBV7-2
clone_size: few
cdr3_nt: TGTGCCAGCAGCCGGGCCTACAATGAGCAGTTCTTC
cdr3_aa: CASSRAYNEQFF

d_call: NA
j_call: TRBJ1-2
v_call: TRBV6-1
clone_size: NA
cdr3_nt: TGTGCCAGCAGTGAAGTAACCCCTCAGAGAGGCTATGGCTACACCTTC
cdr3_aa: CASSEVTPQRGYGYTF

d_call: NA
j_call: TRBJ1-5
v_call: TRBV19
clone_size: NA
cdr3_nt: TGTGCCAGTAGTATAGATCGCCGGCAGCCCCAGCATTTT
cdr3_aa: CASSIDRRQPQHF

d_call: NA
j_call: TRBJ1-6
v_call: TRBV20-1
clone_size: NA
cdr3_nt: TGCAGTGCTAGAGATCTGGGACACCCGTCACCCCTCCACTTT
cdr3_aa: CSARDLGHPSPLHF

d_call: NA
j_call: TRBJ2-3
v_call: TRBV6-2/TRBV6-3
clone_size: few
cdr3_nt: TGTGCCAGCAGTTACAGTTTATTCGGACCAAGTCTAACCACAGATACGCAGTATTTT
cdr3_aa: CASSYSLFGPSLTTDTQYF

d_call: NA
j_call: TRBJ2-1
v_call: TRBV15
clone_size: many
cdr3_nt: TGTGCCACCAGCAGAGATGAACAGAGGGACTACAATGAGCAGTTCTTC
cdr3_aa: CATSRDEQRDYNEQFF

d_call: NA
j_call: TRBJ2-7
v_call: TRBV5-1
clone_size: few
cdr3_nt: TGCGCCAGCAGCTTGGGACAGAGGGTCGAGCAGTACTTC
cdr3_aa: CASSLGQRVEQYF

d_call: NA
j_call: TRBJ2-7
v_call: TRBV27
clone_size: few
cdr3_nt: TGTGCCAGCAGTCCAACCCCCCCAGGCCAGCAGTACTTC
cdr3_aa: CASSPTPPGQQYF

d_call: NA
j_call: TRBJ2-3
v_call: TRBV7-8
clone_size: NA
cdr3_nt: TGTGCCAGCAGCTCAGAACAGGGTTGGGATACGCAGTATTTT
cdr3_aa: CASSSEQGWDTQYF

d_call: NA
j_call: TRBJ1-6
v_call: TRBV7-9
clone_size: NA
cdr3_nt: TGTGCCAGCAGCGCGGGGGGAAGGCCCCTTTTGGCACCCCTCCACTTT
cdr3_aa: CASSAGGRPLLAPLHF

d_call: NA
j_call: TRBJ2-3
v_call: TRBV6-2/TRBV6-3
clone_size: NA
cdr3_nt: TGTGCCAGCAGTTACGGGCGTCCCACCACAGATACGCAGTATTTT
cdr3_aa: CASSYGRPTTDTQYF

d_call: TRBD1
j_call: TRBJ2-7
v_call: TRBV6-2/TRBV6-3
clone_size: many
cdr3_nt: TGTGCCAGCAGTCCCCAGGGGGACCCACCCTACGAGCAGTACTTC
cdr3_aa: CASSPQGDPPYEQYF

d_call: TRBD2
j_call: TRBJ2-3
v_call: TRBV12-3/TRBV12-4
clone_size: NA
cdr3_nt: TGTGCCAGCACCCTGAGGGGAGTAGCGGGGGGCGTTAGCACAGATACGCAGTATTTT
cdr3_aa: CASTLRGVAGGVSTDTQYF

d_call: NA
j_call: TRBJ2-1
v_call: TRBV7-9
clone_size: NA
cdr3_nt: TGTGCCAGCAGCTTAGTAGGGGACCGGAGGGAGCAGTTCTTC
cdr3_aa: CASSLVGDRREQFF

d_call: NA
j_call: TRBJ2-1
v_call: TRBV6-2/TRBV6-3
clone_size: NA
cdr3_nt: TGTGCCAGCAGCCTCGCGAAGCAGCACAATGAGCAGTTCTTC
cdr3_aa: CASSLAKQHNEQFF

d_call: TRBD2
j_call: TRBJ2-2
v_call: TRBV29-1
clone_size: NA
cdr3_nt: TGCAGCGTAGTTAGCGGGGGGACGAACACCGGGGAGCTGTTTTTT
cdr3_aa: CSVVSGGTNTGELFF

d_call: NA
j_call: TRBJ2-7
v_call: TRBV20-1
clone_size: few
cdr3_nt: TGCAGTGCGGGGTCTCAGTACTACGAGCAGTACTTC
cdr3_aa: CSAGSQYYEQYF

d_call: NA
j_call: TRBJ1-6
v_call: TRBV5-1
clone_size: few
cdr3_nt: TGCGCCAGCAGCTTGGACAGGGTAGACTCACCCCTCCACTTT
cdr3_aa: CASSLDRVDSPLHF

d_call: NA
j_call: TRBJ1-6
v_call: TRBV12-3/TRBV12-4
clone_size: many
cdr3_nt: TGTGCCAGCAGTTCAGGTCCTGACAGCGCCTTTAGGTCACCCCTCCACTTT
cdr3_aa: CASSSGPDSAFRSPLHF

d_call: TRBD1
j_call: TRBJ2-3
v_call: TRBV11-2
clone_size: many
cdr3_nt: TGTGCCAGCAGCCTAACAGGGGCAGGGACGGATACGCAGTATTTT
cdr3_aa: CASSLTGAGTDTQYF

d_call: NA
j_call: TRBJ2-7
v_call: TRBV28
clone_size: few
cdr3_nt: TGTGCCAGCAGTTTCCAAGGAGCTGGGGGCTACGAGCAGTACTTC
cdr3_aa: CASSFQGAGGYEQYF